This TCR beta chain stems from a study of T cells in Graves' hyperthyroidism and ophthalmopathy. Hyperthyroidism was newly diagnosed in patients aged 18 to 65 (duration under 2 months). Regions amplified from RNA transcripts were the TCR beta CDR3 regions. The HTBI primer set served for first-round RT-PCR of the TCR CDR3. One entry per CDR3 protein, called by TCRdb with MiXCR from the multiplex PCR reads. The profile shows almost 600,000 distinct CDR3 sequences, roughly 50% of them singletons. Comment on this clonotype: This sequence may be a read error, since a much larger clone differs from it by one base.

Germline assignment: CDR1 DFQATT and CDR2 SNEGSKA (reference sequence). V lost 3 bases to trimming and J lost 2 bases, with 8 bases between them. The CDR3 extends over 12 amino acids. The TCR originated in a woman between 18 and 30 years old with Graves' hyperthyroidism. The sequencing sample was made of peripheral blood or thyroid tissue (not recorded which). The chain couples TRBV20-1 to TRBJ2-7; TRBD2 is a possible D gene (5 bases). The CDR3 coding sequence is TGCAGTGCTAGGGACTTCACCTACGAGCAGTACTTC. It codes for CSARDFTYEQYF.